Following are 17 T cell receptor beta chains from one sample sequenced in a study of T cell responses to AZD1222 COVID-19 vaccine. TCRdb's copy holds only in-frame clones and misses some; the assay was immunoSEQ multiplex PCR. The table shows about 140,000 clones, with around 90% occurring only once. The source was peripheral blood, collected on day 0 of AZD1222 vaccination. All receptors come from an adult in good health.

The rearrangement joins TRBV7-2 to TRBJ2-1, with D uncertain. V was pared by 5 bases and J by 0 bases, with 14 bases between. From germline, CDR1 is SGHTA and CDR2 FQGNSA. This CDR3 has 16 amino acids. The CDR3 loop reads CASSPNPLSSYNEQFF. The CDR3 DNA reads as TGTGCCAGCAGCCCAAATCCGCTGAGCTCCTACAATGAGCAGTTCTTC.

The chain recombines TRBV7-3 with TRBJ2-7; the match to TRBD2 covers 7 bases. The V and J ends lost 2 bases and 6 bases, in that order; junction bases with no gene match: 4. The CDR3 is made up of 13 amino acids. Germline CDR1 reads SGHTA; CDR2 reads FQGTGA. DNA for the CDR3: TGTGCCAGCAGCTTACACGGGGAGGGCGAGCAGTACTTC. Translated: CASSLHGEGEQYF.

Only a few counts were recorded for this clone. The chain joins TRBV7-2 to TRBJ2-3; 13 nucleotides match TRBD2. The length of the CDR3 is 21 residues. Germline trimming cut 0 bases from V and 5 bases from J; bases unmatched to any gene: 17. CDR1 and CDR2 (germline): SGHTA, FQGNSA. The CDR3: CASSLAQGLAGTHRGKDTQYF. DNA for the CDR3: TGTGCCAGCAGCTTAGCCCAGGGACTAGCGGGAACACATCGAGGGAAAGATACGCAGTATTTT. Looking up the rest from reference TRBV7-2 and TRBJ2-3 gives the full variable domain: GAGVSQSPSNKVTEKGKDVELRCDPISGHTALYWYRQSLGQGLEFLIYFQGNSAPDKSGLPSDRFSAERTGGSVSTLTIQRTQQEDSAVYLCASSLAQGLAGTHRGKDTQYFGPGTRLTVL.

The CDR3 nucleotides read TGTGCCAACTCCTGGGGACAGCCGACTGAAGCTTTCTTT. As protein: CANSWGQPTEAFF. The chain combines TRBV6-5 with TRBJ1-1; 7 bases are shared with TRBD1. The germline V gene encodes CDR1 MNHEY and CDR2 SVGAGI. The CDR3 runs 13 residues. V trimming: 10 bases; J trimming: 5 bases; junction bases outside the gene matches: 10.

This chain links TRBV20-1 with TRBJ1-2; TRBD1 agrees at 7 bases. The CDR3 runs to 13 residues. V shed 3 bases, J shed 3 bases, and the junction held 4 bases outside the gene matches. Germline CDR1 DFQATT, CDR2 SNEGSKA (reference sequence). CDR3: CSASWDSYYGYTF. DNA of the CDR3: TGCAGTGCTAGTTGGGACAGCTACTATGGCTACACCTTC.

V is TRBV28 and J is TRBJ1-1, with D uncertain. This CDR3 is 14 amino acids long. V dropped 2 bases and J dropped 0 bases, with 7 bases sitting between them. The germline CDR1 and CDR2 sequences are MDHEN and SYDVKM. CDR3 sequence: CASSLRAVNTEAFF. The CDR3, as DNA: TGTGCCAGCAGTTTAAGGGCTGTGAACACTGAAGCTTTCTTT.

The chain recombines TRBV6-2 or TRBV6-3 with TRBJ1-1, with unresolved D. CDR3 length: 13 amino acids. CDR1 and CDR2 (germline): MNHEY, SVGEGT. V shed 0 bases and J shed 7 bases, with 9 bases lying between them. The CDR3 loop reads CASSYSPEFEAFF. CDR3 coding DNA: TGTGCCAGCAGTTACTCTCCGGAATTTGAAGCTTTCTTT.

V and J are TRBV27 and TRBJ1-5; 9 nucleotides match TRBD1. The CDR3 extends over 15 amino acids. V gave up 4 bases and J gave up 3 bases; unmatched junction bases: 4. Germline CDR1 MNHEY, CDR2 SMNVEV (reference sequence). In DNA form, the CDR3 reads TGTGCCAGCAGTTCGACAGGGGGTATCAATCAGCCCCAGCATTTT. It yields the protein CASSSTGGINQPQHF.

This sequence joins TRBV6-5 and TRBJ2-1, with 8 nucleotides matching TRBD2. Germline lookup yields CDR1 MNHEY and CDR2 SVGAGI. V lost 6 bases to trimming and J lost 7 bases; unmatched junction nucleotides: 11. The CDR3 sequence is 15 residues long. The CDR3 sequence is CASRRGGILSNEQFF. The CDR3 DNA reads as TGTGCCAGCAGACGCGGGGGGATTTTATCGAATGAGCAGTTCTTC.

The chain recombines TRBV30 with TRBJ1-5; D unclear. The CDR3 sequence is 13 residues long. The ends were cut back, 0 bases at V and 4 bases at J, with 7 bases in the middle. CDR1 and CDR2 (germline): GTSNPN, SVGIG (reference sequence). The CDR3 spells CAWSVSANQPQHF. The CDR3 DNA follows: TGTGCCTGGAGTGTGTCAGCGAATCAGCCCCAGCATTTT.

V is TRBV3-1 (or the pseudogene TRBV3-2) and J is TRBJ1-5; no clear D. With 5 bases removed from V and 0 bases from J, the gap between germline ends came to 17 bases. CDR3 size: 17 residues. Germline CDR1 and CDR2: LGHDT and YNNKEL (reference sequence). The CDR3 is CASSMIREENSNQPQHF. The CDR3 nucleotides read TGTGCCAGCAGCATGATCAGAGAGGAAAATAGCAATCAGCCCCAGCATTTT.

The rearrangement links TRBV18 to TRBJ1-5, with D maybe TRBD1 (5 bases). This CDR3 is 15 amino acids long. Trimming removed 3 bases from V and 1 base from J, with 10 bases in between. Germline lookup yields CDR1 KGHSH and CDR2 LQKENI. In DNA form, the CDR3 reads TGTGCCAGCTCACCTGGGGCCATAAGCAATCAGCCCCAGCATTTT. The encoded protein is CASSPGAISNQPQHF.

The V gene is TRBV3-1 (or the pseudogene TRBV3-2), the J gene TRBJ1-2; D gene uncertain. This CDR3 has 14 amino acids. Germline CDR1 LGHDT, CDR2 YNNKEL (reference sequence). The CDR3 reads CADPESLLGYGYTF. CDR3 sequence (DNA): TGTGCGGATCCCGAGAGTCTTTTGGGCTATGGCTACACCTTC.

The rearrangement joins TRBV12-2 to TRBJ1-5. TRBV12-2 is a documented pseudogene. The CDR3 has 18 amino acids. CDR3 loop: CASRLVGYGPTTNQPQHF. The CDR3 DNA sequence: TGTGCAAGTCGCTTAGTAGGGTACGGCCCCACCACCAATCAGCCCCAGCATTTT.

The chain joins TRBV5-1 to TRBJ1-2; D gene unclear. CDR1 SGHRS and CDR2 YFSETQ come from the germline V gene. The ends were cut back, 0 bases at V and 2 bases at J, with 8 bases in the middle. The CDR3 contains 14 residues. The CDR3: CASSLGARNYGYTF. CDR3 DNA sequence: TGCGCCAGCAGCTTGGGGGCACGCAACTATGGCTACACCTTC.

The V and J genes are TRBV12-1 and TRBJ2-5; the D segment call TRBD2 is taken from the table without a DNA check. TRBV12-1 is a recognized pseudogene. CDR3 length: 12 residues. As DNA, the CDR3 is TGTGGCCATACCGGGAAAAAAGAGACCCAGTACTTC. Protein product: CGHTGKKETQYF.

CDR3 sequence: CALSSGRGGSNEQFF. In DNA form, the CDR3 reads TGTGCCTTGAGTAGCGGGAGAGGGGGAAGCAATGAGCAGTTCTTC. The rearrangement joins TRBV28 to TRBJ2-1; 9 bases are shared with TRBD2. The CDR3 covers 15 residues. V shed 11 bases, J shed 6 bases, and the junction held 14 bases outside the gene matches. Germline loops: CDR1 MDHEN, CDR2 SYDVKM.